A selection of T cell receptor beta chains follows, all from one sample in a study of blood T cell repertoires in COVID-19. The data were produced by immunoSEQ multiplex PCR, yet TCRdb's version contains in-frame clones alone and is incomplete. The data show approximately 190,000 clones, 80% to 85% seen once. Sequenced input: peripheral blood. These receptors were obtained from a human donor in a cohort sampled during active COVID-19. Each CDR3 is given with its conserved first and last residue. A D gene is named only where the DNA matches it firmly. Size is omitted from some rows. Given values are once, few, many or a class for expanded clones.

cdr3_aa,cdr3_nt,d_call,j_call,clone_size,v_call
CASSRSGGPNEQFF,TGTGCCAGCAGCCGATCCGGAGGGCCAAATGAGCAGTTCTTC,NA,TRBJ2-1,NA,TRBV7-9
CASRWTGAGYEQYF,TGTGCCAGCAGGTGGACAGGGGCGGGCTACGAGCAGTACTTC,TRBD1,TRBJ2-7,NA,TRBV27
CASSPNRRDRVSGANVLTF,TGTGCCAGTAGCCCAAACCGGCGGGACAGGGTCTCTGGGGCCAACGTCCTGACTTTC,TRBD1,TRBJ2-6,NA,TRBV19
CARGGYQPQHF,TGCGCCAGGGGGGGATATCAGCCCCAGCATTTT,NA,TRBJ1-5,NA,TRBV10-1
CASSPNSYQGRVFF,TGTGCCAGCAGCCCAAATTCGTATCAGGGAAGGGTGTTTTTT,NA,TRBJ2-2,few,TRBV3-1/TRBV3-2
CASSLGGTNEQFF,TGTGCCAGCAGCTTGGGAGGTACCAATGAGCAGTTCTTC,NA,TRBJ2-1,NA,TRBV5-5
CASINPTRPFYNEQFF,TGTGCCAGCATCAATCCGACTCGGCCCTTCTACAATGAGCAGTTCTTC,NA,TRBJ2-1,NA,TRBV7-9
CASIKQGIGETQYF,TGTGCCAGCATTAAACAGGGGATAGGAGAGACCCAGTACTTC,TRBD1,TRBJ2-5,NA,TRBV28
CASSIDSGTSGRTDTQYF,TGTGCCAGTAGTATAGATTCCGGGACTAGCGGGAGGACAGATACGCAGTATTTT,TRBD2,TRBJ2-3,NA,TRBV19
CATSDPQGIYGYTF,TGTGCCACCAGTGACCCCCAGGGAATCTATGGCTACACCTTC,NA,TRBJ1-2,NA,TRBV24-1
CASSPRQGGYGYTF,TGTGCCAGCAGTCCTCGACAGGGTGGTTATGGCTACACCTTC,TRBD1,TRBJ1-2,NA,TRBV27
CASSSGLHTDTQYF,TGTGCCAGCAGCTCGGGACTACACACAGATACGCAGTATTTT,TRBD2,TRBJ2-3,NA,TRBV7-3
CTGGRSYNEQFF,TGCACAGGGGGGCGTTCCTACAATGAGCAGTTCTTC,NA,TRBJ2-1,NA,TRBV29-1
CASSDLGQGGTGELFF,TGTGCCAGCAGTGATCTCGGACAGGGGGGAACCGGGGAGCTGTTTTTT,TRBD1,TRBJ2-2,NA,TRBV25-1
CASSEASGGGTGTQYF,TGTGCCAGCAGTGAAGCTAGCGGGGGGGGCACAGGTACGCAGTATTTT,TRBD2,TRBJ2-3,NA,TRBV6-1
CASSLGSSSPALNEQFF,TGTGCCAGCAGCTTGGGATCGTCTAGCCCTGCCCTTAATGAGCAGTTCTTC,NA,TRBJ2-1,NA,TRBV5-4
CASSLASAGAQFF,TGTGCCAGCAGCTTAGCATCGGCGGGGGCGCAGTTCTTC,NA,TRBJ2-1,NA,TRBV13
CASSSQKLTSGSVGETQYF,TGTGCCAGCAGCTCCCAGAAACTAACTAGCGGGAGTGTCGGAGAGACCCAGTACTTC,TRBD2,TRBJ2-5,few,TRBV5-6
CATSRDEGTYGYTF,TGTGCCACCAGCAGAGATGAGGGAACCTATGGCTACACCTTC,NA,TRBJ1-2,once,TRBV15
CASSSSTASYEQYF,TGTGCCAGCAGTTCCTCGACAGCTTCCTACGAGCAGTACTTC,NA,TRBJ2-7,NA,TRBV27
CASSTGQGIRPQHF,TGTGCCAGTAGTACGGGACAGGGGATTCGTCCCCAGCATTTT,TRBD1,TRBJ1-5,NA,TRBV19
CASSLGTGLSYEQYF,TGTGCCAGCAGCTTAGGGACAGGGCTTTCCTACGAGCAGTACTTC,TRBD1,TRBJ2-7,NA,TRBV7-2
CASRDRKRNEQFF,TGTGCCAGCCGGGACAGGAAGCGCAATGAGCAGTTCTTC,TRBD1,TRBJ2-1,NA,TRBV27
CASSVYLGYGYTF,TGTGCCAGCAGCGTATACCTCGGCTATGGCTACACCTTC,NA,TRBJ1-2,NA,TRBV9
CASTHRGQGVYEQFF,TGTGCCAGTACCCATCGAGGACAGGGTGTGTATGAGCAGTTCTTC,TRBD1,TRBJ2-1,NA,TRBV19
CASSYSFNQPQHF,TGTGCCAGCAGTTACAGCTTCAATCAGCCCCAGCATTTT,NA,TRBJ1-5,NA,TRBV28
CASSLMVGNTEAFF,TGCGCCAGCAGCTTAATGGTCGGGAACACTGAAGCTTTCTTT,NA,TRBJ1-1,NA,TRBV5-1
CASSVDRGSDTQYF,TGTGCCAGCAGTGTGGACAGGGGGTCAGATACGCAGTATTTT,TRBD1,TRBJ2-3,NA,TRBV6-4
CASSQDYRSTDTQYF,TGTGCCAGCAGCCAAGATTATCGTAGCACAGATACGCAGTATTTT,NA,TRBJ2-3,NA,TRBV3-1/TRBV3-2